Listed below are T cell receptor beta chains from one sample, sequenced in a study of T-cell memory formation after mild COVID-19. Each CDR3 protein gets one entry after TCRdb re-called the 5' RACE reads with MiXCR. The data hold 160,000 or so distinct CDR3 sequences, with about 28% observed a single time. The sequenced sample consisted of PBMCs or a T cell subset sorted from them (not recorded which). The receptor set was obtained from an adult woman who had mild COVID-19 (a few samples of this study predate the infection). Cell type and time point are not known. Each CDR3 is given with its conserved first and last residue. The order of the fields is J gene, D gene, clone size, V gene, CDR3 DNA, CDR3 protein. D genes are given only for firm matches. Some rows mark clone size as missing; the rest say once, few, many or name a class of expanded clone.

J gene: TRBJ2-3
D gene: NA
clone size: few
V gene: TRBV4-1
CDR3 DNA: TGCGCCAGCAGCCAAGGCCAGGGGGATACGCAGTATTTT
CDR3 protein: CASSQGQGDTQYF

J gene: TRBJ2-1
D gene: TRBD2
clone size: NA
V gene: TRBV28
CDR3 DNA: TGTGCCAGCAGTTCAAACCTTAGCGGGAGGTCCAGCTCCTACAATGAGCAGTTCTTC
CDR3 protein: CASSSNLSGRSSSYNEQFF

J gene: TRBJ2-3
D gene: NA
clone size: NA
V gene: TRBV4-1
CDR3 DNA: TGCGCCAGCAGCCAAGACCGGGGAGCAGATACGCAGTATTTT
CDR3 protein: CASSQDRGADTQYF

J gene: TRBJ2-3
D gene: TRBD2
clone size: few
V gene: TRBV15
CDR3 DNA: TGTGCCACCAGCAGACTCCCGGGACTAGCAACAGATACGCAGTATTTT
CDR3 protein: CATSRLPGLATDTQYF

J gene: TRBJ2-5
D gene: NA
clone size: few
V gene: TRBV7-7
CDR3 DNA: TGTGCCAGCAGCCCCCGACAGGGGAGGGGAGAGACCCAGTACTTC
CDR3 protein: CASSPRQGRGETQYF

J gene: TRBJ2-2
D gene: TRBD2
clone size: NA
V gene: TRBV9
CDR3 DNA: TGTGCCAGCAGCCCAGGGACTAGTAGCTCCGGGGAGCTGTTTTTT
CDR3 protein: CASSPGTSSSGELFF

J gene: TRBJ1-1
D gene: NA
clone size: many
V gene: TRBV20-1
CDR3 DNA: TGCAGTGCTAGAAGTAGGGGGAGGGGGACTGAAGCTTTCTTT
CDR3 protein: CSARSRGRGTEAFF

J gene: TRBJ2-5
D gene: NA
clone size: few
V gene: TRBV29-1
CDR3 DNA: TGCAGCGTTGAGGCAGGGGCGTCCGAGACCCAGTACTTC
CDR3 protein: CSVEAGASETQYF

J gene: TRBJ2-1
D gene: NA
clone size: NA
V gene: TRBV15
CDR3 DNA: TGTGCCACCATGAGGGGGACCTACAATGAGCAGTTCTTC
CDR3 protein: CATMRGTYNEQFF

J gene: TRBJ2-1
D gene: NA
clone size: few
V gene: TRBV4-3
CDR3 DNA: TGCGCCAGCAGCCAAGATTCCCTCGGTGCGTACTCCTACAATGAGCAGTTCTTC
CDR3 protein: CASSQDSLGAYSYNEQFF

J gene: TRBJ2-1
D gene: TRBD1
clone size: NA
V gene: TRBV20-1
CDR3 DNA: TGCAGTGCTAGAGATGCGGAGACAGGGCTCGATGAGCAGTTCTTC
CDR3 protein: CSARDAETGLDEQFF

J gene: TRBJ1-2
D gene: TRBD1
clone size: NA
V gene: TRBV11-2
CDR3 DNA: TGTGCCAGCAGCCGAACTGCCCCACAGGGGCCTAACTATGGCTACACCTTC
CDR3 protein: CASSRTAPQGPNYGYTF

J gene: TRBJ2-7
D gene: TRBD2
clone size: NA
V gene: TRBV7-2
CDR3 DNA: TGTGCCAGCAGTCCGACTAGCGGGAGACTGGGCGAGCAGTACTTC
CDR3 protein: CASSPTSGRLGEQYF

J gene: TRBJ1-2
D gene: TRBD1
clone size: few
V gene: TRBV7-8
CDR3 DNA: TGTGCCAGCAGCGTCGCAGGGGGGGGTGGCTACACCTTC
CDR3 protein: CASSVAGGGGYTF

J gene: TRBJ2-7
D gene: NA
clone size: few
V gene: TRBV20-1
CDR3 DNA: TGCAGTGCTAGAACAGATGCGGGCTCCTACGAGCAGTACTTC
CDR3 protein: CSARTDAGSYEQYF

J gene: TRBJ2-3
D gene: NA
clone size: NA
V gene: TRBV4-1
CDR3 DNA: TGCGCCAGCAGCCAAGGGTTACGGGGGCTGAGCACAGATACGCAGTATTTT
CDR3 protein: CASSQGLRGLSTDTQYF

J gene: TRBJ2-1
D gene: NA
clone size: many
V gene: TRBV12-3/TRBV12-4
CDR3 DNA: TGTGCCAGCAGTTCAGGACTGATAAATGAGCAGTTCTTC
CDR3 protein: CASSSGLINEQFF

J gene: TRBJ2-1
D gene: NA
clone size: NA
V gene: TRBV5-1
CDR3 DNA: TGCGCCAGCAGCATCAGACAGGATTCCTACAATGAGCAGTTCTTC
CDR3 protein: CASSIRQDSYNEQFF

J gene: TRBJ1-5
D gene: NA
clone size: NA
V gene: TRBV20-1
CDR3 DNA: TGCAGTGCCGTCGAGATCCCAACTTCAGGGGTTCATCAGCCCCAGCATTTT
CDR3 protein: CSAVEIPTSGVHQPQHF

J gene: TRBJ2-1
D gene: NA
clone size: NA
V gene: TRBV6-2/TRBV6-3
CDR3 DNA: TGTGCCAGCAGTAAACCCCCAGGGCGCGTGTTTCACAATGAGCAGTTCTTC
CDR3 protein: CASSKPPGRVFHNEQFF

J gene: TRBJ2-7
D gene: TRBD1
clone size: few
V gene: TRBV12-3/TRBV12-4
CDR3 DNA: TGTGCCAGCAGTTATACAGGGGGCGAGCAGTACTTC
CDR3 protein: CASSYTGGEQYF

J gene: TRBJ1-3
D gene: NA
clone size: few
V gene: TRBV7-2
CDR3 DNA: TGTGCCAGCAGCCGACCTCAGGGTGGATGGTCTGGAAACACCATATATTTT
CDR3 protein: CASSRPQGGWSGNTIYF

J gene: TRBJ2-2
D gene: NA
clone size: few
V gene: TRBV7-2
CDR3 DNA: TGTGCCAGCAGCTTAGCAAGCGGCGGATCGCTCGGCGGGGAGCTGTTTTTT
CDR3 protein: CASSLASGGSLGGELFF

J gene: TRBJ2-1
D gene: TRBD2
clone size: NA
V gene: TRBV5-1
CDR3 DNA: TGCGCCAGCAGCACCTCTAGCGGGAGTGGACAACCGAGCTCCTACAATGAGCAGTTCTTC
CDR3 protein: CASSTSSGSGQPSSYNEQFF

J gene: TRBJ2-5
D gene: TRBD2
clone size: few
V gene: TRBV27
CDR3 DNA: TGTGCCAGCCAACTAGCGGGGGGAGAGACCCAGTACTTC
CDR3 protein: CASQLAGGETQYF

J gene: TRBJ2-1
D gene: NA
clone size: many
V gene: TRBV7-2
CDR3 DNA: TGTGCCAGCAGCTTAGCGGGAGCCTACAATGAGCAGTTCTTC
CDR3 protein: CASSLAGAYNEQFF

J gene: TRBJ1-2
D gene: NA
clone size: few
V gene: TRBV9
CDR3 DNA: TGTGCCAGCAGCGTAATCGGCCGGTGGGAGGATGGCTACACCTTC
CDR3 protein: CASSVIGRWEDGYTF

J gene: TRBJ2-6
D gene: NA
clone size: few
V gene: TRBV24-1
CDR3 DNA: TGTGCCACCAGTGACCGGACAGTGGCTGGGGCCAACGTCCTGACTTTC
CDR3 protein: CATSDRTVAGANVLTF

J gene: TRBJ1-2
D gene: NA
clone size: NA
V gene: TRBV5-1
CDR3 DNA: TGCGCCAGCAGCTCTTTGGCCGGGTCCCAAAGGGGCTACACCTTC
CDR3 protein: CASSSLAGSQRGYTF

J gene: TRBJ2-5
D gene: NA
clone size: few
V gene: TRBV10-3
CDR3 DNA: TGTGCCATCAGTGAGGTCGGGGAAGAGACCCAGTACTTC
CDR3 protein: CAISEVGEETQYF

J gene: TRBJ1-2
D gene: NA
clone size: NA
V gene: TRBV5-5
CDR3 DNA: TGTGCCAGCACCCCCGGTACGGCAGGCTATGGCTACACCTTC
CDR3 protein: CASTPGTAGYGYTF

J gene: TRBJ1-2
D gene: NA
clone size: NA
V gene: TRBV3-1
CDR3 DNA: TGTGCCAGCTTTGGGGGGCTGGATGGCTACACCTTC
CDR3 protein: CASFGGLDGYTF

J gene: TRBJ2-2
D gene: NA
clone size: NA
V gene: TRBV5-5
CDR3 DNA: TGTGCCAGCAGCTTGGCGCCAAACACCGGGGAGCTGTTTTTT
CDR3 protein: CASSLAPNTGELFF

J gene: TRBJ1-2
D gene: TRBD1
clone size: NA
V gene: TRBV6-5
CDR3 DNA: TGTGCCAGCAGACGTACTCCGGGACAGGGGGCTGGTGGCTACACCTTC
CDR3 protein: CASRRTPGQGAGGYTF

J gene: TRBJ1-5
D gene: TRBD1
clone size: NA
V gene: TRBV4-3
CDR3 DNA: TGCGCCAGCAGCCAAGACCAACAGGGGGATCAGCCCCAGCATTTT
CDR3 protein: CASSQDQQGDQPQHF

J gene: TRBJ1-3
D gene: NA
clone size: few
V gene: TRBV12-3/TRBV12-4
CDR3 DNA: TGTGCCAGCAGCCCCACAACCCCTGGAAACACCATATATTTT
CDR3 protein: CASSPTTPGNTIYF

J gene: TRBJ2-2
D gene: NA
clone size: once
V gene: TRBV20-1
CDR3 DNA: TGCAGTGCTAGAGATCTAGGGAGGTCCGCCGGGGAGCTGTTTTTT
CDR3 protein: CSARDLGRSAGELFF

J gene: TRBJ2-2
D gene: NA
clone size: few
V gene: TRBV9
CDR3 DNA: TGTGCCAGCAGCGTAAACGCCGGGGAGCTGTTTTTT
CDR3 protein: CASSVNAGELFF

J gene: TRBJ1-2
D gene: TRBD1
clone size: NA
V gene: TRBV7-3
CDR3 DNA: TGTGCCAGCAGCTTAATCTCGACGAACAGGGGGAGTGAGGGCTACACCTTC
CDR3 protein: CASSLISTNRGSEGYTF

J gene: TRBJ1-2
D gene: TRBD1
clone size: NA
V gene: TRBV20-1
CDR3 DNA: TGCAGTGCTGAGACAGGGAGTATGAATGGCTACACCTTC
CDR3 protein: CSAETGSMNGYTF

J gene: TRBJ1-3
D gene: TRBD1
clone size: NA
V gene: TRBV12-3/TRBV12-4
CDR3 DNA: TGTGCCAGCAGTGGCGGGACAGGCTCTGGAAACACCATATATTTT
CDR3 protein: CASSGGTGSGNTIYF

J gene: TRBJ2-2
D gene: NA
clone size: NA
V gene: TRBV25-1
CDR3 DNA: TGTGCCAGCAGTGCCCCAACGGACGGGGGGGAGCTGTTTTTT
CDR3 protein: CASSAPTDGGELFF

J gene: TRBJ2-7
D gene: NA
clone size: few
V gene: TRBV15
CDR3 DNA: TGTGCCACCAGCAGGAACCCGGGACACCTGATTGGGGCCTACGAGCAGTACTTC
CDR3 protein: CATSRNPGHLIGAYEQYF

J gene: TRBJ2-7
D gene: NA
clone size: NA
V gene: TRBV20-1
CDR3 DNA: TGCAGTGCTAGATTACCGGGTCGGGGTCCCTACGAGCAGTACTTC
CDR3 protein: CSARLPGRGPYEQYF

J gene: TRBJ1-1
D gene: NA
clone size: NA
V gene: TRBV12-3/TRBV12-4
CDR3 DNA: TGTGCCAGCAGTTTTCAGGACGGGAACACTGAAGCTTTCTTT
CDR3 protein: CASSFQDGNTEAFF

J gene: TRBJ1-2
D gene: NA
clone size: NA
V gene: TRBV6-5
CDR3 DNA: TGTGCCAGCAGGCTTTTTGAGGGGTGCACCTTC
CDR3 protein: CASRLFEGCTF

J gene: TRBJ1-5
D gene: NA
clone size: NA
V gene: TRBV10-3
CDR3 DNA: TGTGCCATCAGTGAGGAACCTAGCAATCAGCCCCAGCATTTT
CDR3 protein: CAISEEPSNQPQHF

J gene: TRBJ2-6
D gene: TRBD2
clone size: few
V gene: TRBV5-1
CDR3 DNA: TGCGCCAGCAGCTTGGGTGGCAGCGGGGACTCTGGGGCCAACGTCCTGACTTTC
CDR3 protein: CASSLGGSGDSGANVLTF

J gene: TRBJ2-1
D gene: NA
clone size: NA
V gene: TRBV7-3
CDR3 DNA: TGTGCCAGCAGCTTAACGGGACCCGGGACCCCCGAGTTCTTC
CDR3 protein: CASSLTGPGTPEFF

J gene: TRBJ1-6
D gene: NA
clone size: few
V gene: TRBV7-9
CDR3 DNA: TGTGCCAGCAGCTTACCAGGGGACTCACCCCTCCACTTT
CDR3 protein: CASSLPGDSPLHF

J gene: TRBJ2-7
D gene: TRBD2
clone size: NA
V gene: TRBV11-2
CDR3 DNA: TGTGCCAGCAGCTTAGGCCAGACTAGCGGGGTGCCCTACGAGCAGTACTTC
CDR3 protein: CASSLGQTSGVPYEQYF

J gene: TRBJ1-5
D gene: NA
clone size: NA
V gene: TRBV7-8
CDR3 DNA: TGTGCCAGCAGCTTAGACACAGGGAATCAGCCCCAGCATTTT
CDR3 protein: CASSLDTGNQPQHF